The 25 T cell receptor beta chains below all came from one sample that was sequenced in a study of molecular identifiers for immune sequencing clone quantification. TCRdb passed the PCR reads through MiXCR, listing each CDR3 protein once. The sample includes about 320,000 distinct CDR3 sequences, roughly a quarter of them seen just once. Sample: naive CD8+ T cells from blood, with Jurkat cell RNA spiked in. Documented subset: FACS-sorted CD8+CD4-CCR7+CD45RA+ naive T cells. All receptors derive from a human donor in good health. Some libraries in this study had Jurkat cell RNA spiked in.

There are a few counts of this clonotype. The V call is TRBV7-9, the J call TRBJ2-3; no definite D call. The CDR3 has 14 residues. Germline lookup yields CDR1 SEHNR and CDR2 FQNEAQ (reference sequence). Trimming removed 5 bases at V and 0 bases at J, with 9 bases between. The CDR3 spells CASSPVISTDTQYF. In DNA form, the CDR3 reads TGTGCCAGCAGCCCAGTTATAAGCACAGATACGCAGTATTTT.

This clonotype came up a few times. The gene calls are TRBV20-1 and TRBJ2-3; 9 nucleotides agree with TRBD1. V dropped 1 base and J dropped 3; count of bases not matched to a gene: 5. Germline CDR1 is DFQATT and CDR2 is SNEGSKA (reference sequence). The CDR3 extends over 15 amino acids. Here the CDR3 reads CSARAEQGATDTQYF. For the CDR3, the DNA is TGCAGTGCTAGAGCAGAACAGGGGGCAACAGATACGCAGTATTTT.

The chain combines TRBV6-2 or TRBV6-3 with TRBJ1-1, with a tentative D call TRBD1 (5 bases). The ends were cut back, 6 bases at V and 1 base at J, with 21 bases in the middle. The germline gives CDR1 MNHEY, CDR2 SVGEGT. This CDR3 spans 17 amino acids. In DNA form, the CDR3 reads TGTGCCAGCAGCCCCATAATCCCCGGGGCCGCGAACACTGAAGCTTTCTTT. This codes for CASSPIIPGAANTEAFF.

This clonotype was counted at least ten times. V gene TRBV12-3 or TRBV12-4 combines with J gene TRBJ1-4; TRBD1 might be the D (5 bases). V lost 1 base to trimming and J lost 8 bases, with 11 bases between them. The CDR3 covers 14 residues. The CDR3 DNA sequence: TGTGCCAGCAGTTTAGAGGGGCAGCGCGAAAAACTGTTTTTT. Protein product: CASSLEGQREKLFF.

The chain couples TRBV6-1 to TRBJ2-3, with a weak D call TRBD1 (6 bases). The CDR3 sequence is 15 residues long. Trimming removed 6 bases from V and 2 bases from J, with 15 bases in between. CDR1 is MNHNS and CDR2 is SASEGT in the germline V gene. The CDR3 sequence is CASSGTLVITDTQYF. CDR3 in DNA: TGTGCCAGCAGCGGGACACTGGTAATCACAGATACGCAGTATTTT.

The chain carries TRBV7-9 and TRBJ2-1; 14 nucleotides line up with TRBD2. The trim removed 8 bases at V and 7 bases at J, leaving 10 bases unmatched. This CDR3 region has 16 residues. Germline CDR1 is SEHNR and CDR2 is FQNEAQ (reference sequence). As DNA, the CDR3 is TGTGCCAGCCGCCTGACTAGCGGGGGGGCGGGAAATGAGCAGTTCTTC. Its translation is CASRLTSGGAGNEQFF.

In DNA, the CDR3 is TGTGCCAGCAGCTTAGTGCCAGGGGTCGAGACCCAGTACTTC. Translating gives CASSLVPGVETQYF. This chain links TRBV7-8 with TRBJ2-5, with D possibly TRBD1 on 6 matching bases. V was shortened by 1 base and J by 5 bases, with 11 bases between the two germline ends. Germline lookup yields CDR1 SGHVS and CDR2 FQNEAQ. This CDR3 region has 14 residues.

This clonotype was seen a few times. The V and J genes are TRBV20-1 and TRBJ2-7; possibly TRBD1 or TRBD2 for D (6 bases each). CDR3 length: 18 amino acids. Trimming removed 6 bases at V and 6 bases at J, with 33 bases between. The germline V gene encodes CDR1 DFQATT and CDR2 SNEGSKA (reference sequence). The DNA of the CDR3 is TGCAGTGCCCCCGTGGAGACTCGGACTACCCTTTGGGGGGCCGAGCAGTACTTC. Its protein is CSAPVETRTTLWGAEQYF.

This clonotype was detected only a few times. This chain joins TRBV7-9 and TRBJ2-3; no clear D. V was cut by 5 bases and J by 0 bases, with 6 bases left in between. CDR1 is SEHNR, CDR2 FQNEAQ, per germline (reference sequence). CDR3 length: 13 amino acids. DNA of the CDR3: TGTGCCAGCAGCGCACCTAGCACAGATACGCAGTATTTT. Residues: CASSAPSTDTQYF.

This clonotype was observed many times. V is TRBV4-1 and J is TRBJ1-2; perhaps TRBD1 as D (5 bases). This CDR3 has 15 amino acids. The germline CDR1 and CDR2 sequences are MGHRA and YSYEKL. V gave up 0 bases and J gave up 6 bases, with 14 bases separating them. CDR3 region: CASSQDGGSVNGYTF. The CDR3 bases are TGCGCCAGCAGCCAAGATGGGGGTTCGGTTAATGGCTACACCTTC.

This clonotype was seen at least ten times. The rearrangement joins TRBV27 to TRBJ1-2; 8 nucleotides line up with TRBD1. J gave up 4 bases and V 5 bases, and 6 bases lay outside the gene matches. Germline V gene data show CDR1 as MNHEY and CDR2 as SMNVEV (reference sequence). This CDR3 comprises 14 residues. In DNA, the CDR3 is TGTGCCAGCAGTAAAGGGACAGGACCCTATGGCTACACCTTC. This translates into CASSKGTGPYGYTF.

This clonotype was detected ten times or more. This rearrangement joins TRBV25-1 to TRBJ2-7, with 8 bases identical to TRBD1. CDR3 length: 16 amino acids. V gave up 1 base and J gave up 6 bases; unmatched junction bases: 11. CDR1 is MGHDK, CDR2 SYGVNS, per germline. The DNA for the CDR3 is TGTGCCAGCAGTGAATCTCCTGGGGCAGGGGGCGGCGAGCAGTACTTC. Residues: CASSESPGAGGGEQYF.

As to this clonotype: This could be a read error, since a much larger clone is one nucleotide away. Because it lacks the conserved phenylalanine or tryptophan at the end, this CDR3 is likely a read error. The chain couples TRBV30 to TRBJ1-1; no definite D call. V was pared by 0 bases and J by 3 bases, with 2 bases between. CDR1 is GTSNPN, CDR2 SVGIG, per germline (reference sequence). The CDR3 is 11 amino acids. CDR3 protein: CAWSVDTEAFY. In DNA, the CDR3 is TGTGCCTGGAGTGTAGACACTGAAGCTTTCTAT.

Concerning this clonotype: Likely a read error: the CDR3 ends without its conserved phenylalanine or tryptophan. The V call is TRBV29-1, the J call TRBJ2-3, with unresolved D. Trimming stripped 4 bases from V and 2 bases from J, with 19 bases between. This CDR3 spans 16 amino acids. Germline V gene sequence: CDR1 SQVTM, CDR2 ANQGSEA. The CDR3 protein is CSVVGTRFANTDTQYL. In DNA, the CDR3 is TGCAGCGTTGTGGGAACAAGGTTTGCAAACACAGATACGCAGTATCTT.

This clonotype appeared many times. The V and J genes are TRBV6-5 and TRBJ2-1; possible D gene TRBD2, 7 bases. CDR1 is MNHEY, CDR2 SVGAGI, per germline. Trimming took off 6 bases at V and 7 bases at J, with 16 bases between the two ends. The CDR3 loop spans 14 amino acids. The CDR3 here is CASRVAGATNEQFF. The CDR3 DNA reads as TGTGCCAGCAGAGTGGCGGGGGCAACGAATGAGCAGTTCTTC.

The J gene is TRBJ2-2, the V gene TRBV4-1; a possible D gene is TRBD2 (6 bases). This CDR3 has 14 amino acids. V dropped 1 base and J dropped 8 bases, with 11 bases sitting between them. The germline gives CDR1 MGHRA, CDR2 YSYEKL. The CDR3 loop is CASSQVGGPGELFF. In DNA form, the CDR3 reads TGCGCCAGCAGCCAAGTGGGAGGTCCTGGGGAGCTGTTTTTT.

In the case of this clonotype: At one end the junction does not follow the germline gene, possibly because of a read error. This chain connects TRBV4-1 to TRBJ1-1; 12 positions match TRBD1. The germline V gene encodes CDR1 MGHRA and CDR2 YSYEKL. The CDR3 contains 16 residues. The CDR3 protein is CTSSLGTGGLGAEAFF. The CDR3 region has the DNA TGCACCAGCAGCCTAGGGACAGGGGGCTTGGGAGCTGAAGCTTTCTTT.

Only a few counts were recorded for this clonotype. DNA for the CDR3: TGTGCCTGGAGTGGTCCGGGGAGCTCCTACAATGAGCAGTTCTTC. As protein: CAWSGPGSSYNEQFF. The J gene is TRBJ2-1, the V gene TRBV30, with D tentatively TRBD2 (5 bases). Trimming removed 1 base at V and 0 bases at J, with 10 bases between. This CDR3 spans 15 amino acids. The germline V gene has CDR1 GTSNPN and CDR2 SVGIG (reference sequence).

This clonotype has only a few counts. This chain connects TRBV6-5 to TRBJ1-4; the match to TRBD1 covers 9 bases. The CDR3 extends over 14 amino acids. Looked up from germline, CDR1 is MNHEY and CDR2 is SVGAGI. The ends lost 6 bases at V and 7 bases at J; junction bases unmatched: 6. Written as DNA, the CDR3 is TGTGCCAGCAGGATAGGACAGGGGCCTGAAAAACTGTTTTTT. This codes for CASRIGQGPEKLFF.

About this clonotype itself: This may arise from a read error, as a much more abundant clone is one base away. The chain couples TRBV5-3 to TRBJ1-1; D is unclear. TRBV5-3 is recorded as an ORF, its role being uncertain. The CDR3 loop spans 14 amino acids. The CDR3 coding sequence is TGTGCCAGCAGCTTGGTTGGGGATACCACTGAAGCTCTCTTT. Encoded protein: CASSLVGDTTEALF.

The chain links TRBV6-2 or TRBV6-3 to TRBJ2-3; D remains unclear. The length of the CDR3 is 14 residues. CDR1 and CDR2 (germline): MNHEY, SVGEGT. Trimming pared 7 bases from V and 2 bases from J, leaving 13 bases between. This chain's CDR3 is CASTYGSFTDTQYF. CDR3 nucleotide sequence: TGTGCCAGCACCTACGGAAGCTTCACAGATACGCAGTATTTT.

V is TRBV25-1 and J is TRBJ2-7; D may be TRBD2 (6 bases). This CDR3 region has 15 residues. V lost 2 bases, J lost 5 bases, and 16 bases lay in between. Per the germline V gene, CDR1 is MGHDK and CDR2 is SYGVNS. CDR3 sequence reads: CASSERGLGPHEQYF. The CDR3, as DNA: TGTGCCAGCAGTGAACGGGGACTGGGTCCCCACGAGCAGTACTTC.

For this clonotype: A much larger clone lies one base from this, so it may be a read error. The V gene is TRBV14, the J gene TRBJ2-3; 12 positions agree with TRBD1. Per the germline V gene, CDR1 is SGHDN and CDR2 is FVKESK. This CDR3 comprises 16 residues. CDR3 DNA sequence: TGTGCCAGCATCCAAGAGATGGGACAGGGGGCGGATACGCAGTATTTT. It yields the protein CASIQEMGQGADTQYF.

Many counts were recorded for this clonotype. The V and J genes are TRBV28 and TRBJ2-5, with D tentatively TRBD1 (6 bases). This CDR3 comprises 15 residues. V was clipped by 5 bases and J by 5 bases, with 18 bases between them. Germline CDR1 is MDHEN and CDR2 is SYDVKM. The CDR3 is CASSPRQAKEETQYF. CDR3 coding DNA: TGTGCCAGCAGTCCACGACAGGCCAAGGAGGAGACCCAGTACTTC.

In this sample, this clonotype turned up many times. The chain uses TRBV5-6 and TRBJ2-3; D unresolved. Trimming shortened V by 4 bases and J by 5 bases, and 14 bases separated the two germline ends. The CDR3 sequence is 14 residues long. The germline CDR1 and CDR2 sequences are SGHDT and YYEEEE. Here the CDR3 DNA reads TGTGCCAGCAGCGATGAACTTCTAATAGATACGCAGTATTTT. Residues: CASSDELLIDTQYF. The full variable domain, its missing parts supplied by reference TRBV5-6 and TRBJ2-3, is DAGVTQSPTHLIKTRGQQVTLRCSPKSGHDTVSWYQQALGQGPQFIFQYYEEEERQRGNFPDRFSGHQFPNYSSELNVNALLLGDSALYLCASSDELLIDTQYFGPGTRLTVL.